The 18 T cell receptor beta chains listed next were all sequenced from one sample in a study of cytomegalovirus exposure and HLA in healthy donors. Vbeta (60) and Jbeta (13) primers were used in the PCR. This table comes from immunoSEQ multiplex PCR, and its TCRdb copy is limited to in-frame clones, with some not included. The sample records 100,000 or so clones, roughly 85% being singletons. Sequenced sample: PBMCs. The receptors were gathered from a woman in her thirties or forties in good health and CMV-seronegative.

The chain employs TRBV2 and TRBJ2-3; tentatively, D is TRBD1 (7 bases). Germline values: CDR1 SNHLY, CDR2 FYNNEI. V gave up 6 bases and J gave up 4 bases, with 14 bases separating them. The CDR3 runs to 14 residues. CDR3 sequence reads: CASREGQGADTQYF. CDR3 coding DNA: TGTGCCAGCAGGGAGGGGCAGGGGGCAGATACGCAGTATTTT.

The rearrangement uses TRBV15 and TRBJ1-5; D may be TRBD1 (5 bases). The V gene lost 6 bases and the J gene lost 0 bases, with 18 bases spanning the gap. Germline loops: CDR1 LNHNV, CDR2 YYDKDF (reference sequence). The CDR3 spans 17 residues. CDR3 sequence (DNA): TGTGCCACCAGGGGGGGGACTGAGGGGTATAGCAATCAGCCCCAGCATTTT. Its translation is CATRGGTEGYSNQPQHF.

The chain employs TRBV6-1 and TRBJ1-3; 8 nucleotides align to TRBD1. Germline values: CDR1 MNHNS, CDR2 SASEGT. The CDR3 runs to 17 residues. With V trimmed by 4 bases and J by 4 bases, 12 bases remained unmatched. CDR3 protein: CASSVTGTGGEGNTIYF. The DNA for the CDR3 is TGTGCCAGCAGTGTTACGGGGACAGGCGGAGAGGGAAACACCATATATTTT.

The chain combines TRBV6-5 with TRBJ2-7; 8 bases fit TRBD1. The CDR3 is 14 residues long. V lost 7 bases to trimming and J lost 5 bases; unmatched junction nucleotides: 10. In germline, CDR1 is MNHEY, CDR2 SVGAGI. The DNA of the CDR3 is TGTGCCAGCACTGGGATGGACAGGGAAGACGAGCAGTACTTC. Translated: CASTGMDREDEQYF.

The chain links TRBV28 to TRBJ1-5; 10 bases align to TRBD1. Unmatched junction bases numbered 6, after V lost 6 bases and J lost 1 base. Germline V gene sequence: CDR1 MDHEN, CDR2 SYDVKM. The CDR3 covers 16 residues. The CDR3 sequence is CASSEDRGKSNQPQHF. CDR3 in DNA: TGTGCCAGCAGCGAGGACAGGGGGAAAAGCAATCAGCCCCAGCATTTT.

The genes are TRBV6-1 and TRBJ1-5; D unresolved. Looked up from germline, CDR1 is MNHNS and CDR2 is SASEGT. The V and J ends lost 0 bases and 6 bases respectively, with 12 bases between them. The CDR3 has 15 residues. The CDR3 region is CASSEALRQAQPQHF. The CDR3 DNA reads as TGTGCCAGCAGTGAAGCGCTTCGGCAGGCTCAGCCCCAGCATTTT.

The J gene is TRBJ1-2, the V gene TRBV5-6, with D possibly being TRBD1 (6 bases). The CDR3 is 14 residues long. Trimming pared 3 bases from V and 8 bases from J, leaving 17 bases between. Germline assignment: CDR1 SGHDT and CDR2 YYEEEE. The CDR3 reads CASSSPTGMEGYTF. CDR3 nucleotides: TGTGCCAGCAGCTCCCCGACAGGTATGGAAGGCTACACCTTC.

This sequence joins TRBV5-1 and TRBJ1-2; 7 positions agree with TRBD1. With V trimmed by 1 base and J by 7 bases, 7 bases remained unmatched. CDR3 length: 14 amino acids. From germline, CDR1 is SGHRS and CDR2 YFSETQ. The CDR3 DNA is TGCGCCAGCAGCTTGCGACCCAGGGGGTCTGGCTACACCTTC. Translation gives CASSLRPRGSGYTF.

The rearrangement joins TRBV10-3 to TRBJ1-5; D perhaps matches TRBD1 (5 bases). CDR3 length equals 13 residues. Trimming cost V 5 bases and J 7 bases, with 12 bases left between them. CDR1 is ENHRY, CDR2 SYGVKD, per germline. Here the CDR3 DNA reads TGTGCCATCAGTCAGGGTTTACCCCAGCCCCAGCATTTT. It is translated as CAISQGLPQPQHF.

The CDR3 nucleotides are TGCGCCAGCAGCTTGGGTGCGGGAGCTATCACAGATACGCAGTATTTT. Amino acid sequence: CASSLGAGAITDTQYF. The chain carries TRBV5-1 and TRBJ2-3; 7 positions match TRBD2. The V gene's germline CDR1 is SGHRS and CDR2 YFSETQ. Trimming removed 0 bases from V and 2 bases from J; junction bases left unmatched: 6. The CDR3 has 16 residues.

The CDR3 sequence: CASSQGTGNTEAFF. The CDR3, as DNA: TGTGCCAGCTCACAAGGGACAGGGAACACTGAAGCTTTCTTT. The chain has TRBV18 and TRBJ1-1; 8 bases match TRBD1. Unmatched junction bases numbered 2, after V lost 4 bases and J lost 1 base. The CDR3 contains 14 residues. The germline V gene has CDR1 KGHSH and CDR2 LQKENI.

Of note for this clone: The junction departs from the called germline gene at one end, perhaps through a read error. The J gene is TRBJ1-4, the V gene TRBV7-9, with D possibly matching TRBD1 (6 bases). Germline V gene sequence: CDR1 SEHNR, CDR2 FQNEAQ (reference sequence). CDR3 length: 16 residues. This CDR3 is CSSSFPQQGGNEKLFF. CDR3 bases: TGTTCCAGCAGCTTCCCCCAACAGGGCGGCAATGAAAAACTGTTTTTT.

The chain recombines TRBV9 with TRBJ2-2; TRBD2 matches 10 bases. The CDR3 consists of 16 residues. Germline trimming cut 0 bases from V and 2 bases from J; bases unmatched to any gene: 1. The germline CDR1 and CDR2 sequences are SGDLS and YYNGEE. CDR3 DNA: TGTGCCAGCAGCGTAGGACTAGCGGGTAACACCGGGGAGCTGTTTTTT. This codes for CASSVGLAGNTGELFF.

The rearrangement links TRBV28 to TRBJ2-1; D not resolved. The CDR3 is 16 residues long. CDR1 and CDR2 from the germline V gene are MDHEN and SYDVKM. V dropped 6 bases and J dropped 5 bases, with 20 bases sitting between them. The CDR3 here is CASSPNWAELNNEQFF. CDR3 nucleotide sequence: TGTGCCAGCAGCCCCAACTGGGCAGAACTTAACAATGAGCAGTTCTTC.

The genes are TRBV19 and TRBJ1-5, with TRBD1 identical over 8 bases. V lost 8 bases to trimming and J lost 5 bases; unmatched junction nucleotides: 5. Germline CDR1 reads LNHDA; CDR2 reads SQIVND (reference sequence). The CDR3 loop spans 13 amino acids. CDR3 region: CASRQGNHQPQHF. CDR3 bases: TGTGCCAGTCGACAGGGGAACCATCAGCCCCAGCATTTT.

The V call is TRBV7-2, the J call TRBJ2-3, with D unresolved. The CDR3 spans 15 residues. In germline, CDR1 is SGHTA, CDR2 FQGNSA. Deletions cut 4 bases from V and 3 bases from J, with 14 bases between. The CDR3 nucleotides read TGTGCCAGCAGCTCGGGTCCACTATCGACAGATACGCAGTATTTT. The encoded protein is CASSSGPLSTDTQYF.

The chain employs TRBV6-6 and TRBJ1-2; D gene unclear. This CDR3 comprises 14 residues. V was cut by 7 bases and J by 4 bases, with 16 bases left in between. The germline gives CDR1 MNHNY, CDR2 SVGAGI (reference sequence). CDR3 region: CASTPEGGIYGYTF. The CDR3 DNA sequence: TGTGCCAGCACTCCGGAGGGAGGAATCTATGGCTACACCTTC.

The CDR3 DNA sequence: TGTGCCAGTAGTATAGCGGGAGCAACTAATGAAAAACTGTTTTTT. Residues: CASSIAGATNEKLFF. The V and J genes are TRBV19 and TRBJ1-4; D gene uncertain. Germline-derived CDR1 and CDR2 are LNHDA and SQIVND (reference sequence). V lost 1 base and J 0 bases, leaving 6 bases between the germline ends. The CDR3 spans 15 residues. The full variable domain, with the rest looked up from reference TRBV19 and TRBJ1-4, is DGGITQSPKYLFRKEGQNVTLSCEQNLNHDAMYWYRQDPGQGLRLIYYSQIVNDFQKGDIAEGYSVSREKKESFPLTVTSAQKNPTAFYLCASSIAGATNEKLFFGSGTQLSVL.